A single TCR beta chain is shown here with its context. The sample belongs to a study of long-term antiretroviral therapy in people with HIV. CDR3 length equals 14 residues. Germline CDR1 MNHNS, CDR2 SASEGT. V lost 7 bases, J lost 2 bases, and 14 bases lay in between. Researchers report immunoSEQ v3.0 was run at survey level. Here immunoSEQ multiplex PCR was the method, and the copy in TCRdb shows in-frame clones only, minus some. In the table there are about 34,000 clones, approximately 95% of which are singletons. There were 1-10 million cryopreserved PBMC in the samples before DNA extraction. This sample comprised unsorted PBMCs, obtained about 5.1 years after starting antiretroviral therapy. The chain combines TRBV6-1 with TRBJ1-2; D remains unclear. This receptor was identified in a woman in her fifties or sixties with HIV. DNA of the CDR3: TGTGCCAGCACCGCGGGTTCGGGGAACTATGGCTACACCTTC. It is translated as CASTAGSGNYGYTF.